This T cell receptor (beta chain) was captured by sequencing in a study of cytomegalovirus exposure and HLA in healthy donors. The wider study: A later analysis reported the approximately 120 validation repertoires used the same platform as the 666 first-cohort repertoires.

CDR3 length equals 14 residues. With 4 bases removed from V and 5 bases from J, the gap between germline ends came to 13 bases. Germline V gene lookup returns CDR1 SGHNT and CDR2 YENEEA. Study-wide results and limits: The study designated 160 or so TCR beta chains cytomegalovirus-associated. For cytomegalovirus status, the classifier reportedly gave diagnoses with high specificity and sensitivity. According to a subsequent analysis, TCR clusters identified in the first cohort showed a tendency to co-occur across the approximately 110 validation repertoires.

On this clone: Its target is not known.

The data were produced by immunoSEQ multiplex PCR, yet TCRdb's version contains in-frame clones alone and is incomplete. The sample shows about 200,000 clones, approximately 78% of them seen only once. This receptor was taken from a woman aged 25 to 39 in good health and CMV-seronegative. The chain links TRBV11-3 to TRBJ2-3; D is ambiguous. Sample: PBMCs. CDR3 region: CASSSTGSVDTQYF. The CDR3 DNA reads TGTGCCAGCAGCTCCACCGGAAGCGTAGATACGCAGTATTTT.